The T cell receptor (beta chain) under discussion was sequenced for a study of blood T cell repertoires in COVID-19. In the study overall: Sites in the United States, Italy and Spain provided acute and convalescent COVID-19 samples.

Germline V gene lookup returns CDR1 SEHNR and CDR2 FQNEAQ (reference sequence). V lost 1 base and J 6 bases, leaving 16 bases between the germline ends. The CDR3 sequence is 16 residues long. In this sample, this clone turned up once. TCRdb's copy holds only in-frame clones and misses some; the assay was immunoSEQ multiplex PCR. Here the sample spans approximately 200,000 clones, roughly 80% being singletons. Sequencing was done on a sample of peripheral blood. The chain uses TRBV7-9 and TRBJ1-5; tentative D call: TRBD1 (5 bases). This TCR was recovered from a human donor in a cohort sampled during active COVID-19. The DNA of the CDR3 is TGTGCCAGCAGCTTAGGGACTCGGGGGTCGGCTCAGCCCCAGCATTTT. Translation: CASSLGTRGSAQPQHF. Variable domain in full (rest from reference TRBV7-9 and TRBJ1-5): DTGVSQNPRHKITKRGQNVTFRCDPISEHNRLYWYRQTLGQGPEFLTYFQNEAQLEKSRLLSDRFSAERPKGSFSTLEIQRTEQGDSAMYLCASSLGTRGSAQPQHFGDGTRLSIL.